The entry below describes one T cell receptor beta chain. Its antigen remains unidentified. TCRdb re-analysed the RT-PCR reads in MiXCR, keeping a single row per CDR3 protein. The sample lists fewer than 600,000 distinct CDR3 sequences, around 7.9% seen once, with approximately 14% in the top ten. This sample stems from a study of response to subunit inactivated influenza vaccine. Study-wide findings and caveats: The authors suggested that few new T cells are recruited per seasonal influenza vaccination.

The J segment lost 4 bases and the V segment lost 5 bases, leaving 13 bases of the junction unmatched. Germline CDR1 SEHNR, CDR2 FQNEAQ (reference sequence). CDR3 size: 17 residues. Sequencing was performed on PBMCs from blood, taken less than 25 months after vaccination. The TCR was taken from a man between 50 and 75 years old who received an inactivated influenza vaccine. The genes are TRBV7-9 and TRBJ2-1; 8 nucleotides line up with TRBD2. This chain's CDR3 is CASSLTRGLGNYNEQFF. The DNA of the CDR3 is TGTGCCAGCAGCCTCACAAGGGGACTAGGGAATTACAATGAGCAGTTCTTC. Full variable domain (remainder filled in from reference TRBV7-9 and TRBJ2-1): DTGVSQNPRHKITKRGQNVTFRCDPISEHNRLYWYRQTLGQGPEFLTYFQNEAQLEKSRLLSDRFSAERPKGSFSTLEIQRTEQGDSAMYLCASSLTRGLGNYNEQFFGPGTRLTVL.